Shown below are 5 T cell receptor beta chains from a single sample sequenced in a study of blood T cell repertoires in COVID-19. This table comes from immunoSEQ multiplex PCR, and its TCRdb copy is limited to in-frame clones, with some not included. The top ten clones hold 2.2% of a sample with about 39,000 clones, approximately 91% of them seen once. The specimen was peripheral blood. These receptors all stem from a man between 45 and 60 years old with active COVID-19.

The chain recombines TRBV18 with TRBJ1-1; tentative D call: TRBD1 (6 bases). The CDR3 is 14 amino acids. Germline V gene sequence: CDR1 KGHSH, CDR2 LQKENI. V lost 3 bases and J lost 6, with 14 bases in between. DNA for the CDR3: TGTGCCAGCTCACCCCCAGGGGTCAAGGCTGAAGCTTTCTTT. Its translation: CASSPPGVKAEAFF.

V is TRBV15 and J is TRBJ2-4; no clear D gene. The V gene lost 0 bases and the J gene lost 9 bases, with 15 bases spanning the gap. Germline V CDR1 and CDR2: LNHNV, YYDKDF (reference sequence). CDR3 length equals 15 residues. The CDR3 region is CATSRDLRGGSIQYF. CDR3 DNA: TGTGCCACCAGCAGAGATCTGAGAGGCGGTAGCATTCAGTACTTC. Combining the CDR3 with reference TRBV15 and TRBJ2-4 gives the whole variable domain DAMVIQNPRYQVTQFGKPVTLSCSQTLNHNVMYWYQQKSSQAPKLLFHYYDKDFNNEADTPDNFQSRRPNTSFCFLDIRSPGLGDTAMYLCATSRDLRGGSIQYFGAGTRLSVL.

The genes are TRBV9 and TRBJ1-5; D might be TRBD1 (5 bases). CDR3 length: 18 residues. V was trimmed by 0 bases and J by 4 bases, leaving 20 bases between them. Looked up from germline, CDR1 is SGDLS and CDR2 is YYNGEE. This CDR3 reads CASSVVRGTLFPNQPQHF. Written as DNA, the CDR3 is TGTGCCAGCAGCGTAGTCCGCGGGACCCTGTTCCCTAATCAGCCCCAGCATTTT.

The chain uses TRBV27 and TRBJ1-2, with unresolved D. The CDR3 totals 15 residues. Germline CDR1 and CDR2: MNHEY and SMNVEV (reference sequence). Trimming cost V 8 bases and J 1 base, with 17 bases left between them. CDR3 bases: TGTGCCAGCGGAGGGAACGAATTCTTTAACTATGGCTACACCTTC. The encoded protein is CASGGNEFFNYGYTF.

The V gene is TRBV10-3, the J gene TRBJ1-2; D remains ambiguous. Trimming pared 2 bases from V and 2 bases from J, leaving 12 bases between. Germline CDR1 ENHRY, CDR2 SYGVKD. The CDR3 runs to 15 residues. CDR3 amino acids: CAISEPTRPNYGYTF. The DNA for the CDR3 is TGTGCCATCAGTGAGCCGACGAGGCCGAACTATGGCTACACCTTC.